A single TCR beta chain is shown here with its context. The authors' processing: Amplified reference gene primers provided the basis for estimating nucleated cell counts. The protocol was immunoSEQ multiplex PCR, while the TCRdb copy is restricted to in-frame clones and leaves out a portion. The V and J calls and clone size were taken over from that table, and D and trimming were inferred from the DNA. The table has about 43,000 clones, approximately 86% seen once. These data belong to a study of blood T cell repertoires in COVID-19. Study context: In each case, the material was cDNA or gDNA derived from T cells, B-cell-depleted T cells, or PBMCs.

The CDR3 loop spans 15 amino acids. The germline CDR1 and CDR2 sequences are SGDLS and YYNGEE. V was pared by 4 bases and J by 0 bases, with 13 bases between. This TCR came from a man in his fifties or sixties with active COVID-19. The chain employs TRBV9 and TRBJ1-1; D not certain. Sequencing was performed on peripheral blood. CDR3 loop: CASSPRGLMNTEAFF. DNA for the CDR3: TGTGCCAGCAGCCCCCGCGGACTCATGAACACTGAAGCTTTCTTT.